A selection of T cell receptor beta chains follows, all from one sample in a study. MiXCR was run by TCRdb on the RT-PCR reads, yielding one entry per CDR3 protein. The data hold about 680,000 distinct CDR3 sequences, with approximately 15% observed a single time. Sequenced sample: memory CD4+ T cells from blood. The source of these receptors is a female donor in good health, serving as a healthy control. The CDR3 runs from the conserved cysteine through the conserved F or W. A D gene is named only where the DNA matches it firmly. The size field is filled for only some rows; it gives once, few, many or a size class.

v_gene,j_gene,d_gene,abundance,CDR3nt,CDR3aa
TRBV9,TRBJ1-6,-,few,TGTGCCAGCAGCGCAGGCCGGACAGATAATTCACCCCTCCACTTT,CASSAGRTDNSPLHF
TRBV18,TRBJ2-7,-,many,TGTGCCAGCTCACCTGTCGCAGGAGTGGGAGCCTACGAGCAGTACTTC,CASSPVAGVGAYEQYF
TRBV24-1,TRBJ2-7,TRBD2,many,TGTGCCACCAGTGATCAGGCTAGCGGGACCTACGAGCAGTACTTC,CATSDQASGTYEQYF
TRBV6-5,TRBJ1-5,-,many,TGTGCCAGCAGTTACAGGGAAGGTCAGCCCCAGCATTTT,CASSYREGQPQHF
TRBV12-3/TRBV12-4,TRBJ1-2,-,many,TGTGCCAGCAGTTTACAATACCTCTATGGCTACACCTTC,CASSLQYLYGYTF
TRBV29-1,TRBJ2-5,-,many,TGCAGCGTTGAAGGACATTGGCAGACAAATTCTGAGAAGACCCAGTACTTC,CSVEGHWQTNSEKTQYF
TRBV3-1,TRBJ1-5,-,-,TGTGCCAGCAGCCAAATGGGAGGCCAGCCCCAGCATTTT,CASSQMGGQPQHF
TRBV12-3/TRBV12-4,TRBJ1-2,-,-,TGTGCCAGCACCCCATATCAGGGTACCTATGGCTACACCTTC,CASTPYQGTYGYTF
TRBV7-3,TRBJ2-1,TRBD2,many,TGTGCCAGCAGCGCTAGCGGGGGGGCTTACAATGAGCAGTTCTTC,CASSASGGAYNEQFF
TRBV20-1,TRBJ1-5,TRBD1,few,TGCAGTGCTACCCCCGGGACAGGGGGTGATCAGCCCCAGCATTTT,CSATPGTGGDQPQHF
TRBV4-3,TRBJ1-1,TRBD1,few,TGCGCCAGCAGCCAGAGACAGGGGGCGCTTACTGAAGCTTTCTTT,CASSQRQGALTEAFF
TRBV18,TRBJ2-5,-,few,TGTGCCAGCTCACCGCAAGAGAGGGCCCAGTACTTC,CASSPQERAQYF
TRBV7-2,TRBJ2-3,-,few,TGTGCCAGCAGCCGGGGACGCATCGTGACCACAGATACGCAGTATTTT,CASSRGRIVTTDTQYF
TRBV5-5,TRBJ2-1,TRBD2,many,TGTGCCAGCAGCCCCATAGGGGGTAGGACTAGCGGCCTCAATGAGCAGTTCTTC,CASSPIGGRTSGLNEQFF
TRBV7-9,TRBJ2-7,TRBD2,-,TGTGCCAGCAGCTTAGGAGTCAGAGCTATTGGCGGGAGCATCAACGAGCAGTACTTC,CASSLGVRAIGGSINEQYF
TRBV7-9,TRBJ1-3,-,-,TGTGCCAGCAGCTCCAGAGCCCTCTCTGGAAACACCATATATTTT,CASSSRALSGNTIYF
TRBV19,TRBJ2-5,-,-,TGTGCCAGTAGTCAGACGGGCGGCCGGGGGACCCAGTACTTC,CASSQTGGRGTQYF
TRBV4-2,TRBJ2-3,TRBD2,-,TGTGCCAGCAGCCAAGATTGGCTAGCGGGAGGCACAGATACGCAGTATTTT,CASSQDWLAGGTDTQYF
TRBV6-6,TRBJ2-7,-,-,TGTGCCAGCAGCGGGGGGCTCGAGCAGTACTTC,CASSGGLEQYF
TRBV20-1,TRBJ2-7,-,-,TGCAGTGCGAACAGGGTGACCCCCCTCGAGCAGTACTTC,CSANRVTPLEQYF
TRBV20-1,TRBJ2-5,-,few,TGCAGTGCTAGAGATCCCGGGTCGGGGGCGGGAAAGACCCAGTACTTC,CSARDPGSGAGKTQYF
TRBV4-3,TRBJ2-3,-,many,TGCGCCACCGGTCACGAGGGTTCAGATACGCAGTATTTT,CATGHEGSDTQYF
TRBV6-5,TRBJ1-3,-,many,TGTGCCAGCAGTTACTCGCTCTCCGGGGGCAGAAACACCATATATTTT,CASSYSLSGGRNTIYF
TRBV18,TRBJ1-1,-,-,TGTGCCAGCTCACCACTGGCGGTACGTAGCACTGAAGCTTTCTTT,CASSPLAVRSTEAFF
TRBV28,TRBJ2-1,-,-,TGTGCCAGCAGTTTGCCCGGTATTGAGCAGTTCTTC,CASSLPGIEQFF
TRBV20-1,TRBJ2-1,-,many,TGCAGTGTCGGTGGGGGACTTGCGGGCAATGAGCAGTTCTTC,CSVGGGLAGNEQFF
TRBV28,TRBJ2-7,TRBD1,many,TGTGCCAGCAGTTATCGGACAGGGGATCCATACGAGCAGTACTTC,CASSYRTGDPYEQYF
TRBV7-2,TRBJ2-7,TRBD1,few,TGTGCCAGCAGCCCTGACAGGGGGGGAAACTCCTACGAGCAGTACTTC,CASSPDRGGNSYEQYF
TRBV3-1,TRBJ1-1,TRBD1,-,TGTGCCAGCAGCCAAGATGGACAGGGCACACAAGCTTTCTTT,CASSQDGQGTQAFF
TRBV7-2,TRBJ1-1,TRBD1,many,TGTGCCAGCAGCTTTGGCAGGGGGTTCATCGAAGCTTTCTTT,CASSFGRGFIEAFF
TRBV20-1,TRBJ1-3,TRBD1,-,TGCAGTGCTAGTCCCTTACAGGGGTCTGGAAACACCATATATTTT,CSASPLQGSGNTIYF
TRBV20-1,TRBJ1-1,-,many,TGCAGTGCTAGTAACAGGCTTGGAACTGAAGCTTTCTTT,CSASNRLGTEAFF
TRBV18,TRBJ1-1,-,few,TGTGCCAGCTCCCCGTCGGAGGGATCGAACACTGAAGCTTTCTTT,CASSPSEGSNTEAFF
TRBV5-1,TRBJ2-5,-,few,TGCGCCAGCAGCCCATCTGGAACGCCCGGCGGGGAGACCCAGTACTTC,CASSPSGTPGGETQYF
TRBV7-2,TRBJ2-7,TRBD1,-,TGTGCCAGCAGAAGGACAGGGGGCTCCTACGAGCAGTACTTC,CASRRTGGSYEQYF
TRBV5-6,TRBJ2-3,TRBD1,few,TGTGCCAGCAGCTTGGTGGGGACAGGGGTTAAGCATACGCAGTATTTT,CASSLVGTGVKHTQYF
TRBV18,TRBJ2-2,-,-,TGTGCCAGCTCACCACCAACCAGGGCGAACACCGGGGAGCTGTTTTTT,CASSPPTRANTGELFF
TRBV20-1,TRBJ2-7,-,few,TGCAGTGCTAGTCTGGCACGAAACTCCTACGAGCAGTACTTC,CSASLARNSYEQYF
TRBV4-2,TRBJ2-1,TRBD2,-,TGTGCCAGCAGCCAAGAGCGCGGGAGTTCTCAGTTCTTC,CASSQERGSSQFF
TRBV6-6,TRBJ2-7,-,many,TGTGCCAGCAGTTCCCCGACAGGGGCCGCGGGACTAGACTCCTACGAGCAGTACTTC,CASSSPTGAAGLDSYEQYF
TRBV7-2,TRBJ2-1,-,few,TGTGCCAGCAGCCCCCCCCCGGGGAGCTCCTACAATGAGCAGTTCTTC,CASSPPPGSSYNEQFF
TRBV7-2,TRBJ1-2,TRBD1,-,TGTGCCAGCAGCTTCGGACAGGGGAAGTTGGGTGCCGGCTACACCTTC,CASSFGQGKLGAGYTF